The 18 T cell receptor beta chains given below trace back to one sample, sequenced in a study of graft-versus-host responses after intestinal transplantation (dated by TCRdb to the early 2020s). The library was made by the immunoSEQ multiplex PCR assay. Here the immuneACCESS table is served through TCRdb, limited to in-frame sequences with V and J called. Missing clones are a known gap in these copies; in checked studies unresolved V genes cover under half, and the rest lacks a known reason. For this sample there are about 12,000 clones; about four fifths appear just once. Clones ranked in the top ten supply roughly 49% of the sample. The specimen comprised PBMCs, sampled roughly 130 days after transplant. These receptors were collected from a human patient who received an intestinal transplant, so some T cells may come from the graft donor.

The gene calls are TRBV7-9 and TRBJ1-2; 9 nucleotides agree with TRBD1. Germline V lookup: CDR1 SEHNR, CDR2 FQNEAQ (reference sequence). The CDR3 runs to 15 residues. Germline trimming cut 5 bases from V and 3 bases from J; bases unmatched to any gene: 7. CDR3 nucleotide sequence: TGTGCCAGCAGCGGGCGGGACAGGGAGGACTATGGCTACACCTTC. Translation: CASSGRDREDYGYTF. The full variable domain, in which reference TRBV7-9 and TRBJ1-2 provide the parts outside the CDR3, is DTGVSQNPRHKITKRGQNVTFRCDPISEHNRLYWYRQTLGQGPEFLTYFQNEAQLEKSRLLSDRFSAERPKGSFSTLEIQRTEQGDSAMYLCASSGRDREDYGYTFGSGTRLTVV.

This clone has more than one count but fewer than ten. The chain combines TRBV19 with TRBJ2-6; D unclear. The CDR3 extends over 14 amino acids. V was cut by 5 bases and J by 2 bases, with 7 bases left in between. Germline-derived CDR1 and CDR2 are LNHDA and SQIVND (reference sequence). The CDR3 loop reads CASSLYTGANVLTF. The CDR3 nucleotides read TGTGCCAGTAGTCTTTACACTGGGGCCAACGTCCTGACTTTC.

This clone was seen a few times. The rearrangement joins TRBV6-1 to TRBJ2-6; D possibly corresponds to TRBD1 (5 bases). V dropped 8 bases and J dropped 0 bases, with 11 bases sitting between them. The CDR3 sequence is 15 residues long. Germline CDR1 MNHNS, CDR2 SASEGT. The CDR3 DNA reads TGTGCCAGCGGGGAAGACAGCTCTGGGGCCAACGTCCTGACTTTC. Protein product: CASGEDSSGANVLTF.

The rearrangement joins TRBV7-3 to TRBJ2-1; 13 bases match TRBD2. CDR3 size: 16 residues. With V trimmed by 6 bases and J by 6 bases, 8 bases remained unmatched. The germline V gene has CDR1 SGHTA and CDR2 FQGTGA. CDR3: CASSKTSGRFRNEQFF. The CDR3 DNA reads as TGTGCCAGCAGTAAGACTAGCGGGAGGTTTCGCAATGAGCAGTTCTTC.

This sequence joins TRBV27 and TRBJ2-2; 8 bases agree with TRBD2. Unmatched junction bases numbered 4, after V lost 5 bases and J lost 5 bases. The CDR3 is made up of 14 amino acids. CDR1 is MNHEY and CDR2 is SMNVEV in the germline V gene (reference sequence). As DNA, the CDR3 is TGTGCCAGCAGTAGCGGGAGCTTAACCGGGGAGCTGTTTTTT. It translates to CASSSGSLTGELFF.

The J gene is TRBJ2-7, the V gene TRBV10-3; D remains ambiguous. The CDR3 runs to 12 residues. The germline V gene encodes CDR1 ENHRY and CDR2 SYGVKD. Trimming removed 6 bases from V and 1 base from J, with 7 bases in between. The CDR3 sequence: CAISRASYEQYF. In DNA, the CDR3 is TGTGCCATCAGCCGAGCTTCCTACGAGCAGTACTTC.

This clone has only a few counts. This chain uses TRBV6-5 with TRBJ2-5; 7 bases are a match to TRBD2. The CDR3 runs to 15 residues. Germline assignment: CDR1 MNHEY and CDR2 SVGAGI. V dropped 6 bases and J dropped 5; count of bases not matched to a gene: 12. The CDR3, as DNA: TGTGCCAGCAGATTAACAAGCGGGGCCCGGGAGACCCAGTACTTC. This gives the protein CASRLTSGARETQYF.

The rearrangement joins TRBV11-2 to TRBJ1-1, with no clear D. V gave up 5 bases and J gave up 1 base, with 8 bases separating them. Germline CDR1 SGHAT, CDR2 FQNNGV. The CDR3 has 13 residues. Here the CDR3 reads CASSGPGNTEAFF. The CDR3, as DNA: TGTGCCAGCAGCGGCCCGGGGAACACTGAAGCTTTCTTT. The entire variable domain, with the rest obtained from reference TRBV11-2 and TRBJ1-1, is as follows: EAGVAQSPRYKIIEKRQSVAFWCNPISGHATLYWYQQILGQGPKLLIQFQNNGVVDDSQLPKDRFSAERLKGVDSTLKIQPAKLEDSAVYLCASSGPGNTEAFFGQGTRLTVV.

This chain links TRBV6-6 with TRBJ2-7; D unresolved. V lost 2 bases, J lost 1 base, and 9 bases lay in between. Per germline, CDR1 MNHNY and CDR2 SVGAGI (reference sequence). The CDR3 extends over 14 amino acids. The chain's CDR3 is CASSYALGSYEQYF. The CDR3 nucleotides are TGTGCCAGCAGTTACGCCCTGGGATCCTACGAGCAGTACTTC.

V and J are TRBV19 and TRBJ2-7, with 9 bases matching TRBD1. The CDR3 consists of 16 residues. In germline, CDR1 is LNHDA, CDR2 SQIVND (reference sequence). V trimming: 5 bases; J trimming: 0 bases; junction bases outside the gene matches: 8. The CDR3 here is CASSPGQGRASYEQYF. CDR3 DNA sequence: TGTGCCAGTAGTCCGGGACAGGGAAGAGCCTCCTACGAGCAGTACTTC.

The V and J genes are TRBV7-9 and TRBJ1-4; D remains unclear. This CDR3 spans 14 amino acids. The germline V gene encodes CDR1 SEHNR and CDR2 FQNEAQ (reference sequence). Trimming cost V 11 bases and J 5 bases, with 18 bases left between them. The CDR3 region is CAGERRNANEKLFF. CDR3 coding DNA: TGTGCCGGGGAACGGAGGAATGCCAATGAAAAACTGTTTTTT.

This chain links TRBV6-1 with TRBJ2-2; D is unresolved. Germline assignment: CDR1 MNHNS and CDR2 SASEGT. The CDR3 totals 12 residues. Trimming stripped 7 bases from V and 2 bases from J, with 5 bases between. CDR3 in DNA: TGTGCCAGCAAAGGAAACACCGGGGAGCTGTTTTTT. Translation: CASKGNTGELFF.

The rearrangement joins TRBV6-6 to TRBJ2-7; a possible D gene is TRBD1 (5 bases). The CDR3 has 15 residues. The V end lost 0 bases, the J end lost 6 bases, and 15 bases lay between the germline ends. From germline, CDR1 is MNHNY and CDR2 SVGAGI (reference sequence). The CDR3 protein is CASSYSGAGWSEQYF. Written as DNA, the CDR3 is TGTGCCAGCAGTTACTCAGGGGCAGGGTGGAGCGAGCAGTACTTC.

CDR3 in amino acids: CASSAGLGTGNYGYTF. The CDR3 nucleotides are TGCGCCAGCAGCGCGGGCCTCGGGACAGGCAACTATGGCTACACCTTC. This chain joins TRBV5-1 and TRBJ1-2, with 8 bases aligning to TRBD1. The germline V gene encodes CDR1 SGHRS and CDR2 YFSETQ. This CDR3 has 16 residues. V was pared by 4 bases and J by 2 bases, with 10 bases of the junction left unmatched.

The chain uses TRBV10-3 and TRBJ1-1; no reliable D call. CDR3 length: 14 amino acids. V lost 0 bases and J 5 bases, leaving 10 bases between the germline ends. Germline V lookup: CDR1 ENHRY, CDR2 SYGVKD. CDR3 nucleotides: TGTGCCATCAGTGAGTCCGACGGGAGGACTGAAGCTTTCTTT. Its protein product is CAISESDGRTEAFF.

V usage is TRBV18 and J usage is TRBJ2-7; D might be TRBD1 (6 bases). Germline assignment: CDR1 KGHSH and CDR2 LQKENI. The CDR3 spans 16 residues. The germline V and J ends were trimmed by 2 bases and 3 bases, with 17 bases remaining between them. CDR3 nucleotides: TGTGCCAGCTCACCAAACGTCAGGGGTTTTGGCTACGAGCAGTACTTC. Amino acid sequence: CASSPNVRGFGYEQYF.

The gene calls are TRBV5-1 and TRBJ2-5; TRBD2 might be the D (5 bases). Germline loops: CDR1 SGHRS, CDR2 YFSETQ. The CDR3 is 15 amino acids. V lost 7 bases and J 2 bases, leaving 18 bases between the germline ends. The CDR3 loop is CASHYQGLLQETQYF. CDR3 DNA: TGCGCCAGCCACTACCAAGGACTTCTTCAAGAGACCCAGTACTTC.

The chain carries TRBV6-1 and TRBJ2-7, with 7 positions matching TRBD1. Germline CDR1 MNHNS, CDR2 SASEGT. The CDR3 consists of 15 residues. The V and J ends lost 6 bases and 5 bases, in that order; junction bases with no gene match: 13. In nucleotides, the CDR3 is TGTGCCAGCAGGGGTTATCCGACAGGGCTGGACGAGCAGTACTTC. Protein sequence: CASRGYPTGLDEQYF.